This record covers a single T cell receptor (beta chain). Its antigen remains unknown. The data originate from a study of cytomegalovirus exposure and HLA in healthy donors. Study observations and caveats: With later analysis, a missense DCLRE1C variant became linked to TCR beta V- and J-gene trimming. Sequencing likely caused a cluster of highly shared sequence variants.

The PCR ran on 60 Vbeta and 13 Jbeta primers. The protocol was immunoSEQ multiplex PCR, while the TCRdb copy is restricted to in-frame clones and leaves out a portion. The sample lists some 140,000 clones; approximately 77% were seen once. Sequenced sample: PBMCs. This clonotype originated in a man under 40 in good health and CMV-seronegative.

CDR3 protein: CASSGTSGAGELFF. The CDR3 DNA is TGCGCCAGCAGTGGGACTAGCGGGGCCGGGGAGCTGTTTTTT. The chain employs TRBV10-1 and TRBJ2-2, with 12 bases that match TRBD2. V lost 4 bases and J lost 6; bases outside the gene matches: 0. Germline CDR1 is WNHNN and CDR2 is SYGVQD (reference sequence). The CDR3 totals 14 residues.